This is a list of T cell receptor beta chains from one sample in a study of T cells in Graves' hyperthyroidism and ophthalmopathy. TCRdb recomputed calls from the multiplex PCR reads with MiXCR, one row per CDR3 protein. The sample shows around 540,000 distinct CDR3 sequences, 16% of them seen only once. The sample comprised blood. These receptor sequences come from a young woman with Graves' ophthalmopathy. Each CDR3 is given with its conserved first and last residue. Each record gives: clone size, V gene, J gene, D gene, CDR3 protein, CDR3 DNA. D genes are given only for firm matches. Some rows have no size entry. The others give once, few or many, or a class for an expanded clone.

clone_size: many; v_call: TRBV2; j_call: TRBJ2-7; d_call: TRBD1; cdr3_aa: CASTDRGGPYEQYF; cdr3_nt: TGTGCCAGCACAGACAGAGGGGGCCCCTACGAGCAGTACTTC
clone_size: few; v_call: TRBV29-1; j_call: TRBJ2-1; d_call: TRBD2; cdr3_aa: CSVEEGGGMGYGNEQFF; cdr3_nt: TGCAGCGTTGAAGAGGGGGGGGGTATGGGATATGGCAATGAGCAGTTCTTC
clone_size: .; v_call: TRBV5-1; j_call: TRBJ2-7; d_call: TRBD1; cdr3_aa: CASSLVPDRGPGEQYF; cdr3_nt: TGCGCCAGCAGCTTGGTTCCGGACAGGGGTCCTGGCGAGCAGTACTTC
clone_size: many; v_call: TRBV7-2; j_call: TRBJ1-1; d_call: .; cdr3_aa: CASSFDGGRVRVEAFF; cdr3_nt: TGTGCCAGCAGCTTCGACGGCGGCAGGGTGAGGGTTGAAGCTTTCTTT
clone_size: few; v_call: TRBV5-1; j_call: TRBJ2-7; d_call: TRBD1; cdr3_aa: CASSPGQGSGSYEQYF; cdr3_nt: TGCGCCAGCAGCCCGGGACAGGGGTCCGGCTCCTACGAGCAGTACTTC
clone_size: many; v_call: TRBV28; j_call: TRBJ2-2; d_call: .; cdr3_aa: CASSLDRDNTGELFF; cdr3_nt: TGTGCCAGCAGTTTAGACCGGGATAACACCGGGGAGCTGTTTTTT
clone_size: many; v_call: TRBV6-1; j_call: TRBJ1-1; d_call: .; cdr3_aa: CASSYGPNEAFF; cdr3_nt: TGTGCCAGCAGTTATGGGCCTAACGAAGCTTTCTTT
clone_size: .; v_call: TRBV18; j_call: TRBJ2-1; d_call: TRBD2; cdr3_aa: CASSPGTSGRGRYNEQFF; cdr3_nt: TGTGCCAGCTCACCCGGGACTAGCGGGAGGGGACGATACAATGAGCAGTTCTTC
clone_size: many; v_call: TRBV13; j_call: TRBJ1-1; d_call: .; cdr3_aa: CASRRERGMNTEAFF; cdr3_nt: TGTGCCAGCAGGCGAGAAAGGGGGATGAACACTGAAGCTTTCTTT
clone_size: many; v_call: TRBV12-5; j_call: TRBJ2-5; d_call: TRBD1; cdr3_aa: CASGPDRGVETQYF; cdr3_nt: TGTGCTAGTGGCCCAGACAGGGGGGTTGAGACCCAGTACTTC
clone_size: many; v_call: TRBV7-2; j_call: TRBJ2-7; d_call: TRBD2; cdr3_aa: CASSRSGGPYEQYF; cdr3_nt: TGTGCCAGCAGCCGAAGCGGGGGGCCCTACGAGCAGTACTTC
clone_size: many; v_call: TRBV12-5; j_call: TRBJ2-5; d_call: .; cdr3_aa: CASGLVLGRGIQTQYF; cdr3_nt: TGTGCTAGTGGTTTGGTACTTGGCAGGGGAATACAGACCCAGTACTTC
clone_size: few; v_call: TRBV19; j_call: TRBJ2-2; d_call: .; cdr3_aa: CASSIDWFGELFF; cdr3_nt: TGTGCCAGTAGTATAGATTGGTTCGGGGAGCTGTTTTTT
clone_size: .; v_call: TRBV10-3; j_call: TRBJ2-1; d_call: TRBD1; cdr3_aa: CAISERQGSAVNNEQFF; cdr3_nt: TGTGCCATCAGTGAAAGACAGGGATCCGCCGTTAACAATGAGCAGTTCTTC
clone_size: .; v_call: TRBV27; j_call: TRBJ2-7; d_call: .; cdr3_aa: CASTGIAAYEQYF; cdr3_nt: TGTGCCAGCACTGGGATAGCGGCATACGAGCAGTACTTC
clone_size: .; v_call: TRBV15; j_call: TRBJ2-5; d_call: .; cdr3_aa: CATSRDGLTGETQYF; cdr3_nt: TGTGCCACCAGCAGAGATGGCCTCACGGGGGAGACCCAGTACTTC
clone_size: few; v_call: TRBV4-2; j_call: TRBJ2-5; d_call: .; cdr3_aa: CASSQGEGTFQETQYF; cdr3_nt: TGTGCCAGCAGCCAAGGCGAGGGGACTTTCCAAGAGACCCAGTACTTC
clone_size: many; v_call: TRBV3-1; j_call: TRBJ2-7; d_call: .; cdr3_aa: CASSPHSTYEQYF; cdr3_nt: TGTGCCAGCAGCCCTCATTCTACCTACGAGCAGTACTTC
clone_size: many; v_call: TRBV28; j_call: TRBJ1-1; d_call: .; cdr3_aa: CASSPQRVNTEAFF; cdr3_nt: TGTGCCAGCAGCCCGCAAAGAGTGAACACTGAAGCTTTCTTT
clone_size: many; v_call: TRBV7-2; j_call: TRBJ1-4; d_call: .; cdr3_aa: CASSLLLTEKLFF; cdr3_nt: TGTGCCAGCAGCTTGCTACTTACAGAAAAACTGTTTTTT
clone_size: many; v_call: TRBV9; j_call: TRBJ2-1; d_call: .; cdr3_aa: CASSVSGSQHEQFF; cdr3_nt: TGTGCCAGCAGTGTCTCGGGTTCACAGCATGAGCAGTTCTTC
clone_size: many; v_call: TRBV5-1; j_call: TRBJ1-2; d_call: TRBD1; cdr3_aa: CASTPGTGDGYTF; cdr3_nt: TGCGCCAGCACCCCCGGTACAGGGGATGGCTACACCTTC
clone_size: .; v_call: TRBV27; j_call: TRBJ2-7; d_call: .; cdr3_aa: CASSYDYPSYEQYF; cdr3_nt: TGTGCCAGCAGTTATGATTACCCCTCCTACGAGCAGTACTTC
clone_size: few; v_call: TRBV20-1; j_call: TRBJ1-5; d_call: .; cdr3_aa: CSASHPWLDQPQHF; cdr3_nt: TGCAGTGCTAGTCATCCATGGTTGGATCAGCCCCAGCATTTT
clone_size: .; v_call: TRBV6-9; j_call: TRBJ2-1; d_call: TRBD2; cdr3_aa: CASSLRAGVSNEQFF; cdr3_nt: TGTGCCAGCAGCTTAAGGGCGGGAGTAAGTAATGAGCAGTTCTTC
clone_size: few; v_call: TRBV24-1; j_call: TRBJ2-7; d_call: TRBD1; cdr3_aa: CATSDSGTVGNYEQYF; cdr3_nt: TGTGCCACCAGTGATTCCGGGACAGTGGGTAACTACGAGCAGTACTTC
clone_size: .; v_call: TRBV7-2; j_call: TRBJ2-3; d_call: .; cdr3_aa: CTSSPAPTDTQYF; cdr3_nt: TGTACCAGCAGTCCAGCCCCCACAGATACGCAGTATTTT